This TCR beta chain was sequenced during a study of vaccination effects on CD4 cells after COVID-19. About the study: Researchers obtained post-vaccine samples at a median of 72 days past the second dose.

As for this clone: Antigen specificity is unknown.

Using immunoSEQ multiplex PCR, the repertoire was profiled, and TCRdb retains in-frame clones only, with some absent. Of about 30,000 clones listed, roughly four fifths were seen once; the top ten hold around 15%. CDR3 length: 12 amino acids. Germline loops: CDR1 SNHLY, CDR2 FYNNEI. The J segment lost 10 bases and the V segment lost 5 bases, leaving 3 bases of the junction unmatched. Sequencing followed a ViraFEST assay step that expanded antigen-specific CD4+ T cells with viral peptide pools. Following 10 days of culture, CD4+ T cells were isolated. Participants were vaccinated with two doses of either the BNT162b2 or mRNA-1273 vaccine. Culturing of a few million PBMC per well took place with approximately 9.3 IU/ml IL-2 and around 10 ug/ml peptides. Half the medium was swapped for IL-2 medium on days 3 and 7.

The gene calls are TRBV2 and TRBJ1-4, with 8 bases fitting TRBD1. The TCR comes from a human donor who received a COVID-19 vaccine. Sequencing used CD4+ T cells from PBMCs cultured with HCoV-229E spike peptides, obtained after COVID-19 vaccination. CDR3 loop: CASSYTGGKLFF. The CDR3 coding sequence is TGTGCCAGCAGTTATACAGGGGGAAAACTGTTTTTT.